This T cell receptor beta chain was sequenced for a study of shared clonotypes between healthy human individuals. Study-level points and caveats: Clonotype sharing across a few donors was observed for roughly 5% of naive CD4 clonotypes. Naive subsets tended to show greater estimated richness than memory subsets.

The assay was immunoSEQ multiplex PCR, and TCRdb's table has in-frame clones only and misses some. Of around 940,000 clones detected, 76% appear once; the ten largest clones hold approximately 1.5%. Regarding this clone: The antigen remains undetermined.

CDR3 length equals 14 residues. V gave up 0 bases and J gave up 7 bases, with 13 bases separating them. Germline V gives CDR1 SGHRS, CDR2 YFSETQ. Sequenced input: memory CD4+ T cells sorted from blood. Specified subset: CD45RA-negative fraction. The sequence came from a man aged 18 to 35 in good health. J is TRBJ1-2 and V is TRBV5-1, with D unresolved. In DNA, the CDR3 is TGCGCCAGCAGCTTGGAAGGCAGCCTTAGTGGCTACACCTTC. Residues: CASSLEGSLSGYTF.